The sequence of this T cell receptor beta chain was determined in a study of long-term antiretroviral therapy in people with HIV. The study's findings and limits: Blood, drawn from 2004 to 2017, may reflect older ART regimens. Even long-term ART left TRB diversity below transplant donor controls, despite gains. Clonal expansions arising prior to ART prevailed in the repertoire at every time point.

CDR3 length equals 10 residues. Germline assignment: CDR1 MDHEN and CDR2 SYDVKM. V lost 8 bases, J lost 6 bases, and 8 bases lay in between. The assay used was immunoSEQ (version v3.0), run at survey level. Sequencing targeted roughly 35,000-50,000 T-cell genomes per sample. Here immunoSEQ multiplex PCR was the method, and the copy in TCRdb shows in-frame clones only, minus some. The sample records about 24,000 clones, 85% to 95% being singletons. In the case of this clone: The antigen is unknown.

This chain uses TRBV28 with TRBJ2-7; D remains unclear. The material was unsorted PBMCs, obtained less than 5 years after starting antiretroviral therapy. The sequence was collected from a woman in her forties or fifties with HIV. CDR3 sequence (DNA): TGTGCCAGCGGCAGCCTCGAGCAGTACTTC. This gives the protein CASGSLEQYF.